The next 8 T cell receptor beta chains were all read from a single sample in a study of CD4 T cells in relation to SARS-CoV-2 and coronaviruses. Assay used: immunoSEQ multiplex PCR; TCRdb lists only in-frame clones, some missing. The repertoire consists of more than 9,000 clones, with 75% to 90% occurring once and the leading ten covering about 2%. The sequencing sample was made of naive CD4+ T cells from PBMCs. Subset here: naive CD4+ T cells isolated by negative enrichment. The source of these receptors is an adult with COVID-19.

This clone was detected once. The chain carries TRBV5-1 and TRBJ2-5; the match to TRBD1 covers 8 bases. CDR1 is SGHRS, CDR2 YFSETQ, per germline. Trimming removed 1 base from V and 1 base from J; junction bases left unmatched: 3. CDR3 size: 15 residues. The CDR3 DNA is TGCGCCAGCAGCTTGACAGGGGGGTTCCAAGAGACCCAGTACTTC. Translation: CASSLTGGFQETQYF. The full variable domain, with the rest looked up from reference TRBV5-1 and TRBJ2-5, is KAGVTQTPRYLIKTRGQQVTLSCSPISGHRSVSWYQQTPGQGLQFLFEYFSETQRNKGNFPGRFSGRQFSNSRSEMNVSTLELGDSALYLCASSLTGGFQETQYFGPGTRLLVL.

The chain has TRBV5-1 and TRBJ2-7; D tentatively fits TRBD1 or TRBD2 (6 bases each). V was shortened by 4 bases and J by 6 bases, with 14 bases between the two germline ends. CDR1 and CDR2 from the germline V gene are SGHRS and YFSETQ. CDR3 length equals 13 residues. The CDR3, as DNA: TGCGCCAGCAGCCAGAGAGGGGGGAGCGAGCAGTACTTC. This codes for CASSQRGGSEQYF.

The table lists this clone with a count of one. This chain uses TRBV11-2 with TRBJ2-3; possibly TRBD2 for D (6 bases). Per germline, CDR1 SGHAT and CDR2 FQNNGV. This CDR3 is built from 14 residues. Trimming removed 3 bases at V and 1 base at J, with 8 bases between. The CDR3 spells CASSFGTGTDTQYF. The CDR3 DNA follows: TGTGCCAGCAGCTTTGGGACTGGCACAGATACGCAGTATTTT.

J is TRBJ2-3 and V is TRBV30; no clear D. Germline V gene data show CDR1 as GTSNPN and CDR2 as SVGIG (reference sequence). Trimming took 0 bases from V and 6 from J, leaving 10 bases between them. CDR3 length equals 13 residues. Here the CDR3 reads CAWSVGRWDTQYF. CDR3 in DNA: TGTGCCTGGAGTGTGGGCCGATGGGATACGCAGTATTTT.

The V gene is TRBV7-8, the J gene TRBJ2-2; possible D gene TRBD2, 5 bases. From germline, CDR1 is SGHVS and CDR2 FQNEAQ. CDR3 length: 14 amino acids. Trimming stripped 3 bases from V and 7 bases from J, with 12 bases between. The CDR3, as DNA: TGTGCCAGCAGCTTCGGGGAACTAATCGGGGAGCTGTTTTTT. Its protein is CASSFGELIGELFF. Filled out from reference TRBV7-8 and TRBJ2-2, the complete variable domain reads GAGVSQSPRYKVAKRGQDVALRCDPISGHVSLFWYQQALGQGPEFLTYFQNEAQLDKSGLPSDRFFAERPEGSVSTLKIQRTQQEDSAVYLCASSFGELIGELFFGEGSRLTVL.

V and J are TRBV7-9 and TRBJ2-3; 9 bases are a match to TRBD2. This CDR3 spans 18 amino acids. J lost 0 bases, V lost 5 bases, and 12 bases had no gene match. CDR1 SEHNR and CDR2 FQNEAQ come from the germline V gene (reference sequence). CDR3 DNA: TGTGCCAGCAGCCCTCGGAGCGGGGGGTCCTCTAGCACAGATACGCAGTATTTT. Protein: CASSPRSGGSSSTDTQYF.

The rearrangement uses TRBV6-2 or TRBV6-3 and TRBJ2-7; 7 nucleotides align to TRBD1. The CDR3 sequence is 15 residues long. The junction had 6 bases not matched to a gene; V was cut back by 3 bases and J by 1 base. The germline V gene has CDR1 MNHEY and CDR2 SVGEGT. The DNA of the CDR3 is TGTGCCAGCAGTTATACGACAGGGACGTCCTACGAGCAGTACTTC. Amino acids: CASSYTTGTSYEQYF.

The chain combines TRBV27 with TRBJ1-1; maybe TRBD1 (5 bases). Germline-derived CDR1 and CDR2 are MNHEY and SMNVEV (reference sequence). Trimming left V 4 bases short and J 8 bases short, with 14 bases between. The CDR3 totals 13 residues. CDR3 in amino acids: CASSWSRVGEAFF. DNA of the CDR3: TGTGCCAGCAGTTGGAGCAGGGTGGGGGAAGCTTTCTTT.